This TCR beta chain was identified in a study of a mutant IDH1 vaccine in newly diagnosed glioma (dated by TCRdb to the early 2020s). A note on the overall study: Of the roughly 30 treated patients, around 60% were male and 37.5% were female, and a mean age of 40.4 years was recorded. Before enrollment, most patients had been given radiochemotherapy with temozolomide as standard therapy, while the rest had received either radiotherapy alone or temozolomide alone. Peripheral blood was drawn at six visits: V03 (baseline), V05, V07, V10, V12 and V13. Longitudinal TCRB deep sequencing was done for 25 to 30 treated patients, wherever samples were available for exploratory analyses.

The investigation overall reported the following: Selection of PBMC samples for TCRB deep sequencing was based on availability. No apparent relationship was observed between pseudoprogression and alterations in the top peripheral T cell clonotypes detected by TCRB sequencing. Immune responses induced by the vaccine were seen in approximately 93% of patients across multiple MHC alleles. According to the authors, sample limitations meant that analyses of patient blood samples could not be reproduced.

The library was generated by the immunoSEQ multiplex PCR assay. Following the manufacturer's protocol, the hsTCRB Kit was used to amplify rearranged TCR beta chain sequences. TCRB libraries were sequenced on an Illumina MiSeq. The authors' pipeline ran thus. The proprietary platform of the kit vendor was used for demultiplexing, trimming and gene mapping. In its TCRdb copy, this immuneACCESS table keeps in-frame sequences only and misses some clones. Where compared with another copy, unresolved V genes explain less than half of these, and the others have no known cause. V and J calls and clone size come straight from that table; D and trimming were deduced from the DNA. In this sample the table shows roughly 41,000 clones, roughly 92% of which occur a single time. The top ten constitute 18% of the sample. About this clone: Its antigen is unknown. One base away there is no much larger clone; base qualities are not given.

The germline V gene (reference sequence) yields PRHDT for CDR1 and FYEKMQ for CDR2. Counted from cysteine to phenylalanine, this CDR3 has 17 amino acids. Solely the CDR3 DNA is kept, with 51 bases framed from the first base. V is pared back by 0 bases and J by 4 bases, with 18 bases lying between the germline termini. The sample's time point label, in plain terms: baseline, week 1 (first vaccination visit). The sample's treatment or condition label is to be understood as: pre-vaccination baseline after standard-of-care therapy. The donors had newly diagnosed IDH1-mutant astrocytomas of WHO grade 3 or 4 that showed loss of nuclear ATRX. The samples were drawn from NOA16, a multicentre, single-arm, open-label phase I trial in Germany that tested a mutant IDH1 peptide vaccine in humans for the first time. Blood drawn at visit V03 was used as the baseline sample for immunogenicity testing. Genomic DNA for TCRB sequencing was extracted from EDTA blood using the DNeasy Blood and Tissue Kit.

Recombination connected TRBV13 to TRBJ1-1, with TRBD1 as a weak D call on 5 bases. The sequence was collected from a man between 18 and 35 years old with glioma. Material: PBMCs, obtained from a glioma patient treated with radiotherapy, temozolomide or both. The DNA sequence is given as TGTGCCAGCAGCTTAGGCCCCGGGGACGGTCCATCCACTGAAGCTTTCTTT. Its amino acids are CASSLGPGDGPSTEAFF. Full variable domain (CDR3 extended with the reference TRBV13 and TRBJ1-1 proteins): AAGVIQSPRHLIKEKRETATLKCYPIPRHDTVYWYQQGPGQDPQFLISFYEKMQSDKGSIPDRFSAQQFSDYHSELNMSSLELGDSALYFCASSLGPGDGPSTEAFFGQGTRLTVV.